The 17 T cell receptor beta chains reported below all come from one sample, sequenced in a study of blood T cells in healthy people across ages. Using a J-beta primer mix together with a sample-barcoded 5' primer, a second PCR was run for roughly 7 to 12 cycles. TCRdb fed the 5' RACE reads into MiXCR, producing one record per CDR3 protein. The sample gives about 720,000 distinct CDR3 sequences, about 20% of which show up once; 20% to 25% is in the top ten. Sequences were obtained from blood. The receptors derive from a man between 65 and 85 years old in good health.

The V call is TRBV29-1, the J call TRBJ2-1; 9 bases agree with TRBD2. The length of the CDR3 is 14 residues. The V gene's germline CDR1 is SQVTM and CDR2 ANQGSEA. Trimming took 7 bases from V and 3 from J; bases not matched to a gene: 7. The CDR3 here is CSAAGAGGYNEQFF. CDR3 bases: TGCAGCGCCGCGGGAGCGGGAGGCTACAATGAGCAGTTCTTC.

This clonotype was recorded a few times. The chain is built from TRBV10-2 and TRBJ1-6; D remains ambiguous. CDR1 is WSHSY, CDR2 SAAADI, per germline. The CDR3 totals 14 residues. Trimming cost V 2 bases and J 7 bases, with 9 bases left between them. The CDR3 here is CASSETPGNSPLHF. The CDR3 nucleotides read TGCGCCAGCAGTGAGACCCCGGGGAATTCACCCCTCCACTTT.

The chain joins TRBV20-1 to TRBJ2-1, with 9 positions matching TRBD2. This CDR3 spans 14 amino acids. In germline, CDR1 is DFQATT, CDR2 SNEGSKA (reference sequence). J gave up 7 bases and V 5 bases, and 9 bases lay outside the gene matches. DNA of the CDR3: TGCAGTGCTCTTAGCGGGAGAGGCTCGAATGAGCAGTTCTTC. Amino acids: CSALSGRGSNEQFF.

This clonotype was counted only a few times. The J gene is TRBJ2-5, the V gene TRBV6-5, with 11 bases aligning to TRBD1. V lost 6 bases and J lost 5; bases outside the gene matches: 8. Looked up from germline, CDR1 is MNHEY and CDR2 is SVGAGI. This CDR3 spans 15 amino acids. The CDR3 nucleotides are TGTGCCAGCAGACGGACAGGGGGCTTTTTCGAGACCCAGTACTTC. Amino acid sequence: CASRRTGGFFETQYF.

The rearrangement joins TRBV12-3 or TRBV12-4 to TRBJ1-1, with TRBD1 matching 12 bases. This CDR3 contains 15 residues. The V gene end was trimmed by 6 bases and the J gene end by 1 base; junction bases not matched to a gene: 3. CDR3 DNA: TGTGCCAGCAGGGCGGGACAGGGGGCGAACACTGAAGCTTTCTTT. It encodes CASRAGQGANTEAFF.

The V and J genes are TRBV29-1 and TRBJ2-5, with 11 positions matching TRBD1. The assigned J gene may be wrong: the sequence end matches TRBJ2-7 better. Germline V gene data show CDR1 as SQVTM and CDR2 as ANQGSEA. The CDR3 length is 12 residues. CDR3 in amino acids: CSASDRGHEQYF. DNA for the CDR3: TGCAGCGCCTCGGACAGGGGGCACGAGCAGTACTTC.

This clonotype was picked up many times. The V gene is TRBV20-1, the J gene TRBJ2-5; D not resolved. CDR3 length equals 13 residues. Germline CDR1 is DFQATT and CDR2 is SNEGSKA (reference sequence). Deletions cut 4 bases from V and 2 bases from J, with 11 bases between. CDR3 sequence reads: CSANFAVQETQYF. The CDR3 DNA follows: TGCAGTGCTAATTTTGCGGTTCAAGAGACCCAGTACTTC.

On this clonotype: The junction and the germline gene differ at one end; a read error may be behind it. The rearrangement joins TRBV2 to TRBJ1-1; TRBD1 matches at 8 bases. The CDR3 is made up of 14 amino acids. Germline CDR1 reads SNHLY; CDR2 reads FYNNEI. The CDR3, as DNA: TGTGCCAGCAGGTCGGAGTCAGGGGGCTCTGAAGTTTCCTTT. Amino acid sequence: CASRSESGGSEVSF. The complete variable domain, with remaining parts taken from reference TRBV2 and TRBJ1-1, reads EPEVTQTPSHQVTQMGQEVILRCVPISNHLYFYWYRQILGQKVEFLVSFYNNEISEKSEIFDDQFSVERPDGSNFTLKIRSTKLEDSAMYFCASRSESGGSEVSFGQGTRLTVV.

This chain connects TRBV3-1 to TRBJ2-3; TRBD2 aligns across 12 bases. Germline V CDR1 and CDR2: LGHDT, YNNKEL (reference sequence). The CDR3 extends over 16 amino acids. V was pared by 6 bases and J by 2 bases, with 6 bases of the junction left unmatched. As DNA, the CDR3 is TGTGCCAGCAGACGACTAGCGGGGGAGCTCACAGATACGCAGTATTTT. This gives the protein CASRRLAGELTDTQYF.

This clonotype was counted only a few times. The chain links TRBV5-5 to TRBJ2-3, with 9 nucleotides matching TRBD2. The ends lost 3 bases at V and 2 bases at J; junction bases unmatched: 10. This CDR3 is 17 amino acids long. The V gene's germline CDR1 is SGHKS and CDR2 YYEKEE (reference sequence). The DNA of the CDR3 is TGTGCCAGCAGCTCCCTACGCGGGAGGGCCATCACAGATACGCAGTATTTT. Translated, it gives CASSSLRGRAITDTQYF.

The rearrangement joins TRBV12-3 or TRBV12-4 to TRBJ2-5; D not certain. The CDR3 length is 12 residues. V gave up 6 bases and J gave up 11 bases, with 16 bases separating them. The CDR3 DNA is TGTGCCAGCAGCGAAGATCAGGCCGCGCAGTACTTC. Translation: CASSEDQAAQYF.

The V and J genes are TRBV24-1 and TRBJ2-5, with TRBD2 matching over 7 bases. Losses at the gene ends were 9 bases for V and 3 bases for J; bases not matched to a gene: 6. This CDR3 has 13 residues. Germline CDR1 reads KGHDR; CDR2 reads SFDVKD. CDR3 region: CATQSGEKETQYF. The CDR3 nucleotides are TGTGCCACCCAAAGCGGGGAAAAAGAGACCCAGTACTTC.

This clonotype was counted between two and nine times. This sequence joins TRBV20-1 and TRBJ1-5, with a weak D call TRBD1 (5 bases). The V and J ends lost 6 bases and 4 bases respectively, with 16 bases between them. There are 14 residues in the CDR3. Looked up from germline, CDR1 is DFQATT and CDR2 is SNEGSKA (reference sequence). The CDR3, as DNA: TGCAGTGCAGAAAGAATCGGGGGGAATCAGCCCCAGCATTTT. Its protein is CSAERIGGNQPQHF.

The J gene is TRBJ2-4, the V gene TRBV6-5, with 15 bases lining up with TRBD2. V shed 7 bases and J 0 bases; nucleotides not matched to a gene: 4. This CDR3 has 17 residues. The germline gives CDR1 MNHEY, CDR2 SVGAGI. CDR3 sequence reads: CASIGTSGGLAKNIQYF. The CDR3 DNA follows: TGTGCCAGCATTGGGACTAGCGGGGGGTTAGCCAAAAACATTCAGTACTTC.

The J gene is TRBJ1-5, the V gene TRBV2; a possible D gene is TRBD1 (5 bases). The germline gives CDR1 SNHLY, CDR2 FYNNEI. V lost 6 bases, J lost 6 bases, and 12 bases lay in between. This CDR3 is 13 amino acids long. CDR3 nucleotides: TGTGCCAGCAGGGGAGACAGCCGTCAGCCCCAGCATTTT. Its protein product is CASRGDSRQPQHF.

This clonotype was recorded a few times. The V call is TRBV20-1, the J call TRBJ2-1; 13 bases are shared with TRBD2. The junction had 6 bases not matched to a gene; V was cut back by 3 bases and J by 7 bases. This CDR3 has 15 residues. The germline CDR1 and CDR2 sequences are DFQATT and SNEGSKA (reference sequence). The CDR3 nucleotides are TGCAGTGCTAGCCAAACTAGCGGGAGGGGAAATGAGCAGTTCTTC. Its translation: CSASQTSGRGNEQFF.

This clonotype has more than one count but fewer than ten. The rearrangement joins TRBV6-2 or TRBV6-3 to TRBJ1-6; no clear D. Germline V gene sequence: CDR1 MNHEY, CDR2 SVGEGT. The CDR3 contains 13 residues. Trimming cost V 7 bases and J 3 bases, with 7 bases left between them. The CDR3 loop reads CASKDNYNSPLHF. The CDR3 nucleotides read TGTGCCAGCAAGGATAACTATAATTCACCCCTCCACTTT.